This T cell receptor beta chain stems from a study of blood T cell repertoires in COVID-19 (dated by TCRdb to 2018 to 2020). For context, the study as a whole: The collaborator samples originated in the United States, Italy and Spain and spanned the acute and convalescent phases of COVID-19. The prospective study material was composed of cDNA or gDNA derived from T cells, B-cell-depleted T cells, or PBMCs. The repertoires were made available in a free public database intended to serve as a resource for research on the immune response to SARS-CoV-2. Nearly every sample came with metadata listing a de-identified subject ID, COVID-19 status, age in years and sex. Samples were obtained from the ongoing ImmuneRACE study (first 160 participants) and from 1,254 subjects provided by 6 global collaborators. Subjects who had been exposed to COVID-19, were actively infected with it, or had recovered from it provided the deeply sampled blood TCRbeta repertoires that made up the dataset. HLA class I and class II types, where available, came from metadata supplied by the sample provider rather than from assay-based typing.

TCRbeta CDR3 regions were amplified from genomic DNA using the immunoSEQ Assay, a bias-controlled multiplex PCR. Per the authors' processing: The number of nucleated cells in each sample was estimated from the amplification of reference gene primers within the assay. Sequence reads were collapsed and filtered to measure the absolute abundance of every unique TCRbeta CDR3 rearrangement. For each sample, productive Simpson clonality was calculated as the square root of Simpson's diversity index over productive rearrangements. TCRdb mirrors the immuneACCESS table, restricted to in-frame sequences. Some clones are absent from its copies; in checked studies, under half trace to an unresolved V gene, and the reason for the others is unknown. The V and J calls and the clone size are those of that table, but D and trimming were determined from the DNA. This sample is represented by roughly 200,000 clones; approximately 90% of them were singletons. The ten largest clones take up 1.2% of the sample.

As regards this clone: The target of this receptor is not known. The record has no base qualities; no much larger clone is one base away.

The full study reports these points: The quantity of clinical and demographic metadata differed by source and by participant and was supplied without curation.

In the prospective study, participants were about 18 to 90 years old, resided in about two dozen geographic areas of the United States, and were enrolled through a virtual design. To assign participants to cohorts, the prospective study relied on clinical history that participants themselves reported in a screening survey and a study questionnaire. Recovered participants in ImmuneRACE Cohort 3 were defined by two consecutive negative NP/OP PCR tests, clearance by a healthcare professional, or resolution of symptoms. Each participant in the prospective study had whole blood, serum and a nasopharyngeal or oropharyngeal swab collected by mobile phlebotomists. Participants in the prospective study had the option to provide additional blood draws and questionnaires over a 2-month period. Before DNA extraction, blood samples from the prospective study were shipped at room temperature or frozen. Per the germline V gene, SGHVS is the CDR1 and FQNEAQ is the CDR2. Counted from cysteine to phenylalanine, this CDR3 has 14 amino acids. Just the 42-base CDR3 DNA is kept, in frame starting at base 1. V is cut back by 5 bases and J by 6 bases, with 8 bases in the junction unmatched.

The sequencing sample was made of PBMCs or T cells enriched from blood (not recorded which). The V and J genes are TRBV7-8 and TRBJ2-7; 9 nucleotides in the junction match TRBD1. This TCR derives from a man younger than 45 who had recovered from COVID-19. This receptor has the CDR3 CASSRTGARVEQYF. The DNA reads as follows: TGTGCCAGCAGCAGGACAGGGGCTAGGGTCGAGCAGTACTTC.